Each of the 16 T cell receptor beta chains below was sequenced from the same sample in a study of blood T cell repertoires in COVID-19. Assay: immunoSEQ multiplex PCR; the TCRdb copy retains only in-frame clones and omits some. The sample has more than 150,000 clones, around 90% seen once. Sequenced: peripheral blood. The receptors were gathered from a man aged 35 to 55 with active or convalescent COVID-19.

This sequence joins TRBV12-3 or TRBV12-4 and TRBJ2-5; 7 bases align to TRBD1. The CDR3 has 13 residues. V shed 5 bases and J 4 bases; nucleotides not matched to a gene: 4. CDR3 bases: TGTGCCAGCAGTACGACAGGGTCAGAGACCCAGTACTTC. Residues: CASSTTGSETQYF.

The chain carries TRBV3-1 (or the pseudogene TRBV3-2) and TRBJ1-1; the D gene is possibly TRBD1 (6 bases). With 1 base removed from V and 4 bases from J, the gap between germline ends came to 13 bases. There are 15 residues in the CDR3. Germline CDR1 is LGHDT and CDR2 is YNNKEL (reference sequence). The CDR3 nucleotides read TGTGCCAGCAGCCAAGCGGGGGGGCGGGGCACTGAAGCTTTCTTT. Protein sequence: CASSQAGGRGTEAFF.

The CDR3 DNA is TGTGCCAGCAGCATAACATCAGGGTACGCAGATACGCAGTATTTT. Its translation: CASSITSGYADTQYF. The rearrangement joins TRBV9 to TRBJ2-3, with a possible D match to TRBD1 (5 bases). There are 15 residues in the CDR3. From germline, CDR1 is SGDLS and CDR2 YYNGEE. V was shortened by 4 bases and J by 4 bases, with 16 bases between the two germline ends.

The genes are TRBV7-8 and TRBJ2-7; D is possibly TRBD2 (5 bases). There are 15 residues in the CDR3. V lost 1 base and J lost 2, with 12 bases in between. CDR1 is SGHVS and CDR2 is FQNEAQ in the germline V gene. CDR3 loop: CASSLGRAGAYEQYF. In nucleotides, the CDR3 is TGTGCCAGCAGCTTAGGGCGGGCCGGGGCCTACGAGCAGTACTTC.

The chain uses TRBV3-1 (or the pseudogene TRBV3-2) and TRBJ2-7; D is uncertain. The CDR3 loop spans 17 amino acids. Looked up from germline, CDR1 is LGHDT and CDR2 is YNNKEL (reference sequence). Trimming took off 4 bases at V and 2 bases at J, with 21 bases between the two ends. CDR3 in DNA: TGTGCCAGCAGCCCCACCCTTCGTCAGTCCGCAACCTACGAGCAGTACTTC. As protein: CASSPTLRQSATYEQYF.

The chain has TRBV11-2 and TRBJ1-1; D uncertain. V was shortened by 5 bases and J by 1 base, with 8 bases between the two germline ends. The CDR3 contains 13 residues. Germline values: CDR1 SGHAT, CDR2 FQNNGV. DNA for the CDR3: TGTGCCAGCAGCCAGAGGTCGAACACTGAAGCTTTCTTT. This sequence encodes CASSQRSNTEAFF.

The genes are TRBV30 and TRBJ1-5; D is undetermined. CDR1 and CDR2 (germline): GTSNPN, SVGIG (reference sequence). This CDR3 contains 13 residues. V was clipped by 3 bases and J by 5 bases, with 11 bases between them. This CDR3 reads CAWSLGRDQPQHF. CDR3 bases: TGTGCCTGGAGCCTGGGCCGAGATCAGCCCCAGCATTTT.

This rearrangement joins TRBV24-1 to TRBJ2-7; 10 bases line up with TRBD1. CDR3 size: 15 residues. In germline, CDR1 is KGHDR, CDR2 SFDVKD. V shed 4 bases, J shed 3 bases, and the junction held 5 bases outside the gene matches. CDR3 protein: CATSESGTGDYEQYF. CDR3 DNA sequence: TGTGCCACCAGTGAATCCGGGACAGGGGACTACGAGCAGTACTTC.

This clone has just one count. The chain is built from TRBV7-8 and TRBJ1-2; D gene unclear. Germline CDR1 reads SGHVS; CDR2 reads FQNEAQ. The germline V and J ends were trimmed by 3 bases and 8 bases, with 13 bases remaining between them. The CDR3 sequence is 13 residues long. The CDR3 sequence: CASSFSLEGGYTF. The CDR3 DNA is TGTGCCAGCAGCTTCTCCCTGGAGGGCGGCTACACCTTC.

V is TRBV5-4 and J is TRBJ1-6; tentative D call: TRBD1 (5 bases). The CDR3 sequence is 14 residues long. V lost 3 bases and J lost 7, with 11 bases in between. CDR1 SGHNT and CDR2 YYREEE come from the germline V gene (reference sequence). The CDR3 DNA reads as TGTGCCAGCAGCTCCCAGGGTAACAATTCACCCCTCCACTTT. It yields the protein CASSSQGNNSPLHF.

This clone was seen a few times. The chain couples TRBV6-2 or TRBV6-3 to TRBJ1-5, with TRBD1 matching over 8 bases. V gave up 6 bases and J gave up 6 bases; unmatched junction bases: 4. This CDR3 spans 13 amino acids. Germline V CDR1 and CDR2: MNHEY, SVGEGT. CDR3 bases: TGTGCCAGCAGCGACAGGGGTCTTCAGCCCCAGCATTTT. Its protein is CASSDRGLQPQHF.

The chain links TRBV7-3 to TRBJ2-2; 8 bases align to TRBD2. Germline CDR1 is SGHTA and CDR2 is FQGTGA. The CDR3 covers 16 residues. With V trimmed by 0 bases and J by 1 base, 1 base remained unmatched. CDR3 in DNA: TGTGCCAGCAGCTTAACTAGCGGGGTGAACACCGGGGAGCTGTTTTTT. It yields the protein CASSLTSGVNTGELFF. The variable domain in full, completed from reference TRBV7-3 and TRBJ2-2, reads GAGVSQTPSNKVTEKGKYVELRCDPISGHTALYWYRQSLGQGPEFLIYFQGTGAADDSGLPNDRFFAVRPEGSVSTLKIQRTERGDSAVYLCASSLTSGVNTGELFFGEGSRLTVL.

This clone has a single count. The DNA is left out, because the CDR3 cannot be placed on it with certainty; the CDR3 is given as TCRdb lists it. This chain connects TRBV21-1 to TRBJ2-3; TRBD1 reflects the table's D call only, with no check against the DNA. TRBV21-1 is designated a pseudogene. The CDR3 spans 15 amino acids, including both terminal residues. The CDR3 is CASSKVGQGTDTQYF.

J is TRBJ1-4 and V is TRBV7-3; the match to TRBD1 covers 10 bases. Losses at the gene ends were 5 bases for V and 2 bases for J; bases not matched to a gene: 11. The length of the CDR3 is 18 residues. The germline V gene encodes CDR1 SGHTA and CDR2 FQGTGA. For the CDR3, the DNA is TGTGCCAGCAGCCGCCGGGACAGGGGATTCGCGACTAATGAAAAACTGTTTTTT. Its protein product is CASSRRDRGFATNEKLFF.

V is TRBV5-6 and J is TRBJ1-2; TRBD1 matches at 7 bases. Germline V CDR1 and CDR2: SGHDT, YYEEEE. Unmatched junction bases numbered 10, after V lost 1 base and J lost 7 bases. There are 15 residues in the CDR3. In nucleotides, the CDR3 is TGTGCCAGCAGCTTGTATTCGGCAGGGGGGTTTGGCTACACCTTC. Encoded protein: CASSLYSAGGFGYTF.

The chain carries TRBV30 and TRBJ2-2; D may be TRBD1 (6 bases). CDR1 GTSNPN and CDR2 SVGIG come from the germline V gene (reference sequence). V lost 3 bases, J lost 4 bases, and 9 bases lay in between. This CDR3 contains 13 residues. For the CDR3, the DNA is TGTGCCTGGAGCGGACAGTCCACCGGGGAGCTGTTTTTT. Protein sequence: CAWSGQSTGELFF.